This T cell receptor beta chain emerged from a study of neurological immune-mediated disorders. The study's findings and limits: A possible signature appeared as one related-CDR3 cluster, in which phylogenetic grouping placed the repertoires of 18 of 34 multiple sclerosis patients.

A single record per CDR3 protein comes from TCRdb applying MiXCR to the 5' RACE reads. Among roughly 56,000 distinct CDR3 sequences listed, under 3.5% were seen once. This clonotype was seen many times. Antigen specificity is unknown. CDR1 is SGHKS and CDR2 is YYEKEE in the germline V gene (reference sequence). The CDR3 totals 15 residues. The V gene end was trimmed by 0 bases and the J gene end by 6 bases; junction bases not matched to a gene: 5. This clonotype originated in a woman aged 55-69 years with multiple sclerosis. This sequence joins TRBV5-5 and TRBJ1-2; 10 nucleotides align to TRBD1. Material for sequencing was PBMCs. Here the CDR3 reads CASSLAPGTGDGYTF. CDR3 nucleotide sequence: TGTGCCAGCAGCTTGGCCCCCGGGACAGGGGATGGCTACACCTTC.